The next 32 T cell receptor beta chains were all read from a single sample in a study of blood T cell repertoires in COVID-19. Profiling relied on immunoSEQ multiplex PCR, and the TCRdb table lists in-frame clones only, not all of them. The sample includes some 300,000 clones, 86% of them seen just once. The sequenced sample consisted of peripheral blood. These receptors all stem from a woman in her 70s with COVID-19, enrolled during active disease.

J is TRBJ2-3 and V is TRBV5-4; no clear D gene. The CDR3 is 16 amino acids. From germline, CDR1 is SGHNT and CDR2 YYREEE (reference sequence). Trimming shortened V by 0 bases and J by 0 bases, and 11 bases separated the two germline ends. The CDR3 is CASSLAQFLSTDTQYF. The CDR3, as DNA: TGTGCCAGCAGCTTGGCGCAGTTCCTTAGCACAGATACGCAGTATTTT.

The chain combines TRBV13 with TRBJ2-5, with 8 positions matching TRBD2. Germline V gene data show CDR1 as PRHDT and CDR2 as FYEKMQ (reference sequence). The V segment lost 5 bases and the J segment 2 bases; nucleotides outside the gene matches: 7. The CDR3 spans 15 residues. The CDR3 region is CASSLSGGLQETQYF. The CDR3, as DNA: TGTGCCAGCAGCCTGTCGGGGGGGCTGCAAGAGACCCAGTACTTC.

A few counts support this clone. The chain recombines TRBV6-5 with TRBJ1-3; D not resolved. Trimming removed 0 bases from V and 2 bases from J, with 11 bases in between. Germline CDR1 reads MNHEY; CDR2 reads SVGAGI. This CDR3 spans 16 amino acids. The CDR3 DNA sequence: TGTGCCAGCAGTTACTCCGGGAGCGGTACTGGAAACACCATATATTTT. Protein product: CASSYSGSGTGNTIYF.

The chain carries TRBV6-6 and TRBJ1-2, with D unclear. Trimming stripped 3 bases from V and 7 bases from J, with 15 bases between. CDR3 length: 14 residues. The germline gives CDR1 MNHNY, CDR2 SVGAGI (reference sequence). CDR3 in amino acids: CASSYMEGSGGYTF. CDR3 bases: TGTGCCAGCAGTTATATGGAGGGTAGCGGTGGCTACACCTTC.

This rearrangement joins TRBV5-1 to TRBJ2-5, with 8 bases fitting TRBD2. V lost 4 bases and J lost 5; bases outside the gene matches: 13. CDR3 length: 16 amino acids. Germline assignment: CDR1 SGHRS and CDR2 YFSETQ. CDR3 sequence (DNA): TGCGCCAGCAGCCAATCCTGGACTAGCATGATGGAGACCCAGTACTTC. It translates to CASSQSWTSMMETQYF.

The CDR3 region is CSVAGLASGTQYF. CDR3 DNA sequence: TGCAGCGTTGCGGGACTAGCCTCAGGGACCCAGTACTTC. The genes are TRBV29-1 and TRBJ2-5; 9 nucleotides line up with TRBD2. Germline lookup yields CDR1 SQVTM and CDR2 ANQGSEA. V gave up 4 bases and J gave up 7 bases; unmatched junction bases: 7. This CDR3 region has 13 residues.

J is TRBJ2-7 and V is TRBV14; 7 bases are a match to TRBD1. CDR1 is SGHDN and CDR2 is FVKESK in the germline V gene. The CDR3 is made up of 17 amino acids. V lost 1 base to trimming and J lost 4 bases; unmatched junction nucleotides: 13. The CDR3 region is CASSQVYSGTESYEQYF. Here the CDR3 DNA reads TGTGCCAGCAGCCAAGTTTACTCCGGGACAGAAAGTTACGAGCAGTACTTC.

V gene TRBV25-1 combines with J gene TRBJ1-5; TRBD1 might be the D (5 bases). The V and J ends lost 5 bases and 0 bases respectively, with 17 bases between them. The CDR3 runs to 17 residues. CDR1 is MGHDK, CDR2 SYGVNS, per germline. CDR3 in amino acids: CASSTPWGGDSNQPQHF. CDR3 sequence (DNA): TGTGCCAGCAGTACGCCCTGGGGGGGGGATAGCAATCAGCCCCAGCATTTT.

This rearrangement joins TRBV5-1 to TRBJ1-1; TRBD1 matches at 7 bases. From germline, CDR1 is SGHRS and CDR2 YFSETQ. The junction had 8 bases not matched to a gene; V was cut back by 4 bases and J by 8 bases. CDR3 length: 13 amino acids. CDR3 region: CASSTTGEGEAFF. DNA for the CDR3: TGCGCCAGCAGCACCACAGGGGAAGGAGAAGCTTTCTTT. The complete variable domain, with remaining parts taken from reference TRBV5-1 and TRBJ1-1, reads KAGVTQTPRYLIKTRGQQVTLSCSPISGHRSVSWYQQTPGQGLQFLFEYFSETQRNKGNFPGRFSGRQFSNSRSEMNVSTLELGDSALYLCASSTTGEGEAFFGQGTRLTVV.

This chain's CDR3 is CASSIGDEGDEKLFF. In DNA, the CDR3 is TGTGCCAGTAGTATAGGGGACGAGGGGGATGAAAAACTGTTTTTT. The chain recombines TRBV19 with TRBJ1-4; a possible D gene is TRBD1 (6 bases). Looked up from germline, CDR1 is LNHDA and CDR2 is SQIVND (reference sequence). The CDR3 totals 15 residues. Trimming left V 1 base short and J 6 bases short, with 12 bases between.

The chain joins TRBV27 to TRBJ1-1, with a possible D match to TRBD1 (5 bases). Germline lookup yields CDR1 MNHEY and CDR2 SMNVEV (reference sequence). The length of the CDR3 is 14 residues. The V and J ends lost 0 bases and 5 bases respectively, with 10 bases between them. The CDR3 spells CASSLSQVLTEAFF. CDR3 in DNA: TGTGCCAGCAGTTTATCACAGGTCTTGACTGAAGCTTTCTTT.

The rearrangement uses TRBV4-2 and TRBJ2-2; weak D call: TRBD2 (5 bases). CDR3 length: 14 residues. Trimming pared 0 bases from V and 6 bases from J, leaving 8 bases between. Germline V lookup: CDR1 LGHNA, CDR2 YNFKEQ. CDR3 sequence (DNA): TGTGCCAGCAGCCAAGATTTGGACTCCGGGGAGCTGTTTTTT. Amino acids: CASSQDLDSGELFF.

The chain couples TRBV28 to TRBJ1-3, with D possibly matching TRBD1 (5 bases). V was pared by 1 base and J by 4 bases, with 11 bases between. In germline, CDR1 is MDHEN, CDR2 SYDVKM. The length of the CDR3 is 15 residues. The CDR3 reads CASSLSAGRGNTIYF. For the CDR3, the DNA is TGTGCCAGCAGTTTATCGGCAGGGAGGGGAAACACCATATATTTT.

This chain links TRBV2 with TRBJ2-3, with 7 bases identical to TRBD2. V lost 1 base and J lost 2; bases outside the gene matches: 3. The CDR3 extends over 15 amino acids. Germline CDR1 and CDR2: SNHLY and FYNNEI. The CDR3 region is CASSEEGLLTDTQYF. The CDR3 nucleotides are TGTGCCAGCAGTGAAGAGGGACTACTCACAGATACGCAGTATTTT.

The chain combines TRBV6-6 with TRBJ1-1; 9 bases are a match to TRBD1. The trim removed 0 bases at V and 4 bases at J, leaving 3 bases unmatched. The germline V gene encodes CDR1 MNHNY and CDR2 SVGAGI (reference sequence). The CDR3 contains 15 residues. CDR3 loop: CASSYSHRGLTEAFF. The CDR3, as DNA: TGTGCCAGCAGTTACTCTCACAGGGGGCTCACTGAAGCTTTCTTT.

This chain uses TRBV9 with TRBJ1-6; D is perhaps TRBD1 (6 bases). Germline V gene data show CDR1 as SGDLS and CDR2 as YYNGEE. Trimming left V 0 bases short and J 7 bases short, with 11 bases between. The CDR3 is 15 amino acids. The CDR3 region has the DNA TGTGCCAGCAGCGTAGCAGGGGTGCAGAATTCACCCCTCCACTTT. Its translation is CASSVAGVQNSPLHF.

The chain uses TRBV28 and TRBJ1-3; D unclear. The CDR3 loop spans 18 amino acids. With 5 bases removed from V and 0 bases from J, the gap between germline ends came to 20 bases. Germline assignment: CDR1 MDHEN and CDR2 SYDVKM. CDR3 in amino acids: CASSVLSPGPISGNTIYF. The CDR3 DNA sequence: TGTGCCAGCAGTGTCCTTTCTCCGGGTCCGATCTCTGGAAACACCATATATTTT. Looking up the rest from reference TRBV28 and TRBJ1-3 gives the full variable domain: DVKVTQSSRYLVKRTGEKVFLECVQDMDHENMFWYRQDPGLGLRLIYFSYDVKMKEKGDIPEGYSVSREKKERFSLILESASTNQTSMYLCASSVLSPGPISGNTIYFGEGSWLTVV.

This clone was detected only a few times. CDR3 amino acids: CASRRDRGNGEAFF. The CDR3 DNA reads as TGTGCCAGCAGGAGGGACAGGGGGAATGGTGAAGCTTTCTTT. V and J are TRBV6-5 and TRBJ1-1; 11 bases align to TRBD1. The length of the CDR3 is 14 residues. Germline V gene sequence: CDR1 MNHEY, CDR2 SVGAGI. The V and J ends lost 6 bases and 7 bases, in that order; junction bases with no gene match: 7.

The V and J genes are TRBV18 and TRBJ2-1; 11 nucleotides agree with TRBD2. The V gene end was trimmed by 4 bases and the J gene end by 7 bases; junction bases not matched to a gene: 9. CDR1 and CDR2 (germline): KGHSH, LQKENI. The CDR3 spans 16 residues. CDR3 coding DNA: TGTGCCAGCTCACGCAATAGCGGGGGGGCCGGAAATGAGCAGTTCTTC. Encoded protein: CASSRNSGGAGNEQFF.

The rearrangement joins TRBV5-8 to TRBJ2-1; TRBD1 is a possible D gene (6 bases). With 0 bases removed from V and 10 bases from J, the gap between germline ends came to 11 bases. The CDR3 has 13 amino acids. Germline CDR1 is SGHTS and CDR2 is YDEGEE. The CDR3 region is CASSLGTVREQFF. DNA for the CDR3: TGTGCCAGCAGCTTGGGGACAGTTCGGGAGCAGTTCTTC.

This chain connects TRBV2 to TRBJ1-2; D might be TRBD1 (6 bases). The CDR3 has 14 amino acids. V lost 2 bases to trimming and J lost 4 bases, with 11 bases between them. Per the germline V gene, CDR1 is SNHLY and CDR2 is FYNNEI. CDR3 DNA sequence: TGTGCCAGCAGTGAAAACAGGGACGGCTATGGCTACACCTTC. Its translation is CASSENRDGYGYTF.

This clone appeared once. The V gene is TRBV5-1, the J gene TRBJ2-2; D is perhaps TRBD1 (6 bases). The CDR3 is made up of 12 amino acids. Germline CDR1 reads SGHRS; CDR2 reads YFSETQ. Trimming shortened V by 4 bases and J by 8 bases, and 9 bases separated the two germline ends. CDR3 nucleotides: TGCGCCAGCAGCCCTGACAGGGGGGAGCTGTTTTTT. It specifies CASSPDRGELFF. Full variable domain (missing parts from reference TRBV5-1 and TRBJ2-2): KAGVTQTPRYLIKTRGQQVTLSCSPISGHRSVSWYQQTPGQGLQFLFEYFSETQRNKGNFPGRFSGRQFSNSRSEMNVSTLELGDSALYLCASSPDRGELFFGEGSRLTVL.

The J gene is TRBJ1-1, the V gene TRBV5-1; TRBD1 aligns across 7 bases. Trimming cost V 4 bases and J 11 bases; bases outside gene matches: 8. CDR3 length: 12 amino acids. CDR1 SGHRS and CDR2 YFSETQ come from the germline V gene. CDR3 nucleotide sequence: TGCGCCAGCAGCACCGAGGGGGCGAGGGCTTTCTTT. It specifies CASSTEGARAFF.

The CDR3 sequence: CASSQDSGYEQYF. The CDR3 region has the DNA TGCGCCAGCAGCCAAGATTCGGGTTACGAGCAGTACTTC. The chain links TRBV4-3 to TRBJ2-7; D not certain. The germline V and J ends were trimmed by 0 bases and 4 bases, with 7 bases remaining between them. The CDR3 loop spans 13 amino acids. Per germline, CDR1 LGHNA and CDR2 YSLEER.

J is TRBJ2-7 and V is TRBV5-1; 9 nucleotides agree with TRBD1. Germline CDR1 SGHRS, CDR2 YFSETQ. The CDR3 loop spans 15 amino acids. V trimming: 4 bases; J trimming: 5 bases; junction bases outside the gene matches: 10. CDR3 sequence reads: CASSAGDREIDEQYF. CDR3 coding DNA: TGCGCCAGCAGCGCGGGGGACAGGGAGATTGACGAGCAGTACTTC.

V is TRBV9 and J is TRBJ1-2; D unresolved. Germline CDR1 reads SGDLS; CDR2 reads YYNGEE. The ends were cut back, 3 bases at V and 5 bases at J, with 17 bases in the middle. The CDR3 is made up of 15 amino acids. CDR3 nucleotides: TGTGCCAGCAGCGCGGGAACCGGATACCTTTATGGCTACACCTTC. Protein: CASSAGTGYLYGYTF.

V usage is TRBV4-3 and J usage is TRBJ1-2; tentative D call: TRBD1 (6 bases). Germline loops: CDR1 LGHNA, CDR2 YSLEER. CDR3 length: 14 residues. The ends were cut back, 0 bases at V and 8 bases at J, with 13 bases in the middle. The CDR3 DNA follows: TGCGCCAGCAGCCAAGATAGGCAGGGGAGAGGCTACACCTTC. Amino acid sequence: CASSQDRQGRGYTF.

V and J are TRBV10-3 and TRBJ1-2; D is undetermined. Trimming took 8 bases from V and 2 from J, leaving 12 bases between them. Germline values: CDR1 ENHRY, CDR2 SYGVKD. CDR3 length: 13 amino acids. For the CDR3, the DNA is TGTGCCATCGCCCCTTTGGCCAACTATGGCTACACCTTC. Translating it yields CAIAPLANYGYTF.

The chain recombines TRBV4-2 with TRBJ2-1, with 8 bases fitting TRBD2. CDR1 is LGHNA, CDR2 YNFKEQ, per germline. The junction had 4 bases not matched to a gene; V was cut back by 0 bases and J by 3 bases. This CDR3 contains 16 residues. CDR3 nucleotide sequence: TGTGCCAGCAGCCAAGATACCGGGGGGGTCTACAATGAGCAGTTCTTC. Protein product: CASSQDTGGVYNEQFF.

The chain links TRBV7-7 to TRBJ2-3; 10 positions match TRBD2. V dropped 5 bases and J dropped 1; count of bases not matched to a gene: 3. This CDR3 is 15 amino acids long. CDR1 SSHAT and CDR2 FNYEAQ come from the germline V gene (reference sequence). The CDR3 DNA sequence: TGTGCCAGCAGCCAGGGGACTAGCGGCACAGATACGCAGTATTTT. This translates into CASSQGTSGTDTQYF.

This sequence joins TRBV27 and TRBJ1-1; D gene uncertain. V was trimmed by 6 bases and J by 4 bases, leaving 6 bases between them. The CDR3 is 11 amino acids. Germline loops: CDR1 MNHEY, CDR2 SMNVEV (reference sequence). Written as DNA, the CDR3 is TGTGCCAGCAGACGGGGCACTGAAGCTTTCTTT. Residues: CASRRGTEAFF.

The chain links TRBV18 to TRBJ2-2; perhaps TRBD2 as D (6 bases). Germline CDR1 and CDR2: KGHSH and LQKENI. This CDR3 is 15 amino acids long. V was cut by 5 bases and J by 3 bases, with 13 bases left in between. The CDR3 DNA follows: TGTGCCAGCTCAACTTGGACTATCGACACCGGGGAGCTGTTTTTT. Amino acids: CASSTWTIDTGELFF.